What follows describes a single T cell receptor beta chain. This sample is drawn from a study of blood T cell repertoires in COVID-19. Across the study: Material from acute and convalescent COVID-19 was sourced from the United States, Italy and Spain.

Original handling: Amplification of reference gene primers provided the estimated nucleated cell counts. Sequenced by immunoSEQ multiplex PCR; TCRdb stores in-frame clones only, minus some. D and trimming come from the DNA, and the V and J calls and clone size come from that table. The table shows fewer than 250,000 clones, with about 83% occurring only once. Material: peripheral blood. The receptor was derived from a human donor in a cohort sampled during active COVID-19.

CDR3 in amino acids: CASSPTSGHEQYF. In nucleotides, the CDR3 is TGTGCCAGCAGTCCGACTAGCGGTCACGAGCAGTACTTC. The J gene is TRBJ2-7, the V gene TRBV12-3 or TRBV12-4; 9 positions match TRBD2. CDR3 size: 13 residues. With V trimmed by 5 bases and J by 5 bases, 4 bases remained unmatched.